This entry lists 26 T cell receptor beta chains sequenced from one sample in a study of tumor-infiltrating lymphocytes in localized non-small cell lung cancer (dated by TCRdb to the early 2020s). The library was made by the immunoSEQ multiplex PCR assay. TCRdb holds this immuneACCESS table with in-frame rearrangements only. Some clones are missing; in checked studies, unresolved V genes explain under half, and the rest has no known cause. Across this sample there are 7,000 to 9,500 clones, with 60% to 80% seen only once. In total, the top ten clones hold approximately 13% of the sample. The sample consisted of uninvolved lung tissue not adjacent to the tumor. The source of these receptors is a human donor with non-small cell lung cancer.

The CDR3, as DNA: TGTGCCAGCTCATCAGGGGGGAGTAACACTGAAGCTTTCTTT. This encodes CASSSGGSNTEAFF. The chain has TRBV28 and TRBJ1-1; 7 bases fit TRBD1. After removal of 8 bases from V and 2 bases from J, the junction contained 8 bases not matched to a gene. The CDR3 totals 14 residues. CDR1 and CDR2 (germline): MDHEN, SYDVKM.

The V call is TRBV9, the J call TRBJ2-3; 15 bases fit TRBD2. The CDR3 consists of 17 residues. The J segment lost 6 bases and the V segment lost 4 bases, leaving 9 bases of the junction unmatched. Germline CDR1 and CDR2: SGDLS and YYNGEE. As DNA, the CDR3 is TGTGCCAGCAGCCCGGGACTAGCGGGAGGCCCTGGGGATACGCAGTATTTT. Residues: CASSPGLAGGPGDTQYF. Based on the CDR3 plus reference TRBV9 and TRBJ2-3, the full variable domain is DSGVTQTPKHLITATGQRVTLRCSPRSGDLSVYWYQQSLDQGLQFLIQYYNGEERAKGNILERFSAQQFPDLHSELNLSSLELGDSALYFCASSPGLAGGPGDTQYFGPGTRLTVL.

The J gene is TRBJ2-7, the V gene TRBV7-9, with D possibly being TRBD2 (7 bases). V lost 1 base, J lost 2 bases, and 15 bases lay in between. This CDR3 has 16 residues. Per the germline V gene, CDR1 is SEHNR and CDR2 is FQNEAQ (reference sequence). CDR3 region: CASSLGGGGTTYEQYF. The CDR3 coding sequence is TGTGCCAGCAGCTTAGGGGGGGGCGGGACAACCTACGAGCAGTACTTC.

The chain couples TRBV30 to TRBJ2-7, with D perhaps matching TRBD1 (6 bases). The V gene lost 8 bases and the J gene lost 3 bases, with 20 bases spanning the gap. This CDR3 spans 14 amino acids. CDR1 is GTSNPN, CDR2 SVGIG, per germline (reference sequence). Here the CDR3 DNA reads TGTGCCCGCTCAGACAGGCAATTAATCTACGAGCAGTACTTC. It encodes CARSDRQLIYEQYF.

In DNA, the CDR3 is TGTGCCAGCAGCACCTCTAGCGGTAGCACAGATACGCAGTATTTT. Translation: CASSTSSGSTDTQYF. The chain links TRBV9 to TRBJ2-3, with 7 bases lining up with TRBD2. Germline CDR1 is SGDLS and CDR2 is YYNGEE. This CDR3 comprises 15 residues. V lost 4 bases, J lost 0 bases, and 5 bases stayed unmatched.

The chain has TRBV20-1 and TRBJ2-3; D is perhaps TRBD2 (6 bases). Per the germline V gene, CDR1 is DFQATT and CDR2 is SNEGSKA (reference sequence). This CDR3 contains 11 residues. With 6 bases removed from V and 6 bases from J, the gap between germline ends came to 10 bases. CDR3 residues: CSAGLEDTQYF. The CDR3 DNA follows: TGCAGTGCGGGACTGGAGGATACGCAGTATTTT.

This clone came up a few times. The chain recombines TRBV28 with TRBJ2-5, with TRBD1 identical over 8 bases. The CDR3 consists of 14 residues. The germline gives CDR1 MDHEN, CDR2 SYDVKM. With V trimmed by 6 bases and J by 1 base, 4 bases remained unmatched. CDR3 sequence (DNA): TGTGCCAGCAGCCTCACAGGGGGCCAAGAGACCCAGTACTTC. Protein: CASSLTGGQETQYF.

This clone came up a few times. The chain links TRBV27 to TRBJ1-4, with D hard to call. V lost 3 bases to trimming and J lost 4 bases, with 9 bases between them. The length of the CDR3 is 14 residues. CDR1 is MNHEY, CDR2 SMNVEV, per germline (reference sequence). Here the CDR3 DNA reads TGTGCCAGCAGTTTCGGCGGTGGTAATGAAAAACTGTTTTTT. Its protein is CASSFGGGNEKLFF.

V is TRBV6-5 and J is TRBJ1-3, with D uncertain. Per germline, CDR1 MNHEY and CDR2 SVGAGI. This CDR3 has 13 amino acids. CDR3 bases: TGTGTTACGGCTGGTGGATCTGGAAACACCATATATTTT. Residues: CVTAGGSGNTIYF.

The V call is TRBV20-1, the J call TRBJ2-7, with TRBD2 matching 8 bases. CDR1 is DFQATT and CDR2 is SNEGSKA in the germline V gene (reference sequence). This CDR3 has 11 amino acids. Unmatched junction bases numbered 0, after V lost 3 bases and J lost 5 bases. This chain's CDR3 is CSASGRDEQYF. CDR3 DNA: TGCAGTGCTAGCGGGAGGGACGAGCAGTACTTC.

The V call is TRBV5-1, the J call TRBJ2-5; the D is unclear. This CDR3 comprises 14 residues. The germline V gene encodes CDR1 SGHRS and CDR2 YFSETQ. V lost 8 bases to trimming and J lost 2 bases, with 16 bases between them. The CDR3 nucleotides are TGCGCCAGTTGGCCCGGTTCTACGCAAGAGACCCAGTACTTC. It codes for CASWPGSTQETQYF.

This chain connects TRBV29-1 to TRBJ2-5, with 13 bases that match TRBD2. CDR1 and CDR2 (germline): SQVTM, ANQGSEA. The CDR3 runs 17 residues. The V gene end was trimmed by 1 base and the J gene end by 1 base; junction bases not matched to a gene: 6. The CDR3 region has the DNA TGCAGCGTTGAAGGTTTGGGACTAGCGGGACCCCAAGAGACCCAGTACTTC. This gives the protein CSVEGLGLAGPQETQYF. The entire variable domain, with the rest obtained from reference TRBV29-1 and TRBJ2-5, is as follows: SAVISQKPSRDICQRGTSLTIQCQVDSQVTMMFWYRQQPGQSLTLIATANQGSEATYESGFVIDKFPISRPNLTFSTLTVSNMSPEDSSIYLCSVEGLGLAGPQETQYFGPGTRLLVL.

The CDR3 loop is CASSARYEQYF. The DNA of the CDR3 is TGTGCCAGCAGTGCCCGTTACGAGCAGTACTTC. The rearrangement uses TRBV2 and TRBJ2-7; D is unresolved. The CDR3 spans 11 residues. The V gene lost 4 bases and the J gene lost 4 bases, with 5 bases spanning the gap. Germline V gene lookup returns CDR1 SNHLY and CDR2 FYNNEI.

The V gene is TRBV19, the J gene TRBJ2-7; D might be TRBD2 (6 bases). The germline V gene encodes CDR1 LNHDA and CDR2 SQIVND (reference sequence). Trimming took 3 bases from V and 6 from J, leaving 12 bases between them. This CDR3 contains 13 residues. CDR3 sequence reads: CASSISGEGEQYF. The CDR3 DNA reads TGTGCCAGTAGTATTAGCGGTGAGGGCGAGCAGTACTTC.

This chain connects TRBV7-9 to TRBJ2-3; tentatively, D is TRBD1 (6 bases). V was clipped by 5 bases and J by 2 bases, with 17 bases between them. This CDR3 comprises 16 residues. Germline lookup yields CDR1 SEHNR and CDR2 FQNEAQ (reference sequence). The DNA of the CDR3 is TGTGCCAGCAGCGTGCGGCGGCAGGGGCTCACAGATACGCAGTATTTT. Its translation: CASSVRRQGLTDTQYF. The variable domain in full, with the rest retrieved from reference TRBV7-9 and TRBJ2-3, is DTGVSQNPRHKITKRGQNVTFRCDPISEHNRLYWYRQTLGQGPEFLTYFQNEAQLEKSRLLSDRFSAERPKGSFSTLEIQRTEQGDSAMYLCASSVRRQGLTDTQYFGPGTRLTVL.

The chain links TRBV4-2 to TRBJ2-5; TRBD2 aligns across 7 bases. The V gene's germline CDR1 is LGHNA and CDR2 YNFKEQ. V gave up 0 bases and J gave up 2 bases; unmatched junction bases: 6. The CDR3 spans 16 residues. For the CDR3, the DNA is TGTGCCAGCAGCCAAGAGAGGCGGGAGCAACAAGAGACCCAGTACTTC. Residues: CASSQERREQQETQYF.

This clone was found a few times. The chain carries TRBV9 and TRBJ1-1, with D maybe TRBD1 (5 bases). V was shortened by 0 bases and J by 3 bases, with 9 bases between the two germline ends. The CDR3 sequence is 14 residues long. Germline CDR1 and CDR2: SGDLS and YYNGEE. DNA of the CDR3: TGTGCCAGCAGCGTAGCGGGGGTCGACACTGAAGCTTTCTTT. This sequence encodes CASSVAGVDTEAFF.

CDR3: CSVAGLASSYNEQFF. The CDR3 DNA follows: TGCAGCGTTGCCGGACTAGCGAGCTCCTACAATGAGCAGTTCTTC. This chain connects TRBV29-1 to TRBJ2-1; TRBD2 aligns across 9 bases. The length of the CDR3 is 15 residues. From germline, CDR1 is SQVTM and CDR2 ANQGSEA. The J segment lost 0 bases and the V segment lost 4 bases, leaving 4 bases of the junction unmatched.

V is TRBV30 and J is TRBJ1-5; 8 bases agree with TRBD1. Trimming cost V 4 bases and J 4 bases; bases outside gene matches: 3. The CDR3 loop spans 13 amino acids. CDR1 is GTSNPN and CDR2 is SVGIG in the germline V gene (reference sequence). The CDR3 nucleotides read TGTGCCTGGAAAGACAGGGGAAATCAGCCCCAGCATTTT. Amino acids: CAWKDRGNQPQHF.

This rearrangement joins TRBV5-1 to TRBJ2-7; 8 nucleotides agree with TRBD1. Germline assignment: CDR1 SGHRS and CDR2 YFSETQ. This CDR3 has 14 amino acids. Trimming at V came to 5 bases and at J to 3 bases, leaving 7 bases not matched to a gene. CDR3 DNA sequence: TGCGCCAGCAGAACCGGGACAGGACTCTACGAGCAGTACTTC. It translates to CASRTGTGLYEQYF.

This chain connects TRBV28 to TRBJ1-5; a possible D gene is TRBD1 (6 bases). The V and J ends lost 3 bases and 6 bases respectively, with 12 bases between them. The CDR3 contains 14 residues. Germline V gives CDR1 MDHEN, CDR2 SYDVKM. The CDR3 DNA is TGTGCCAGCAGTTTTTTTTTGGGGGCTCAGCCCCAGCATTTT. Translating it yields CASSFFLGAQPQHF.

The chain recombines TRBV19 with TRBJ1-5, with D maybe TRBD1 (6 bases). V was pared by 10 bases and J by 0 bases, with 16 bases between. Germline V lookup: CDR1 LNHDA, CDR2 SQIVND (reference sequence). This CDR3 region has 15 residues. This CDR3 reads CATKGGEGSNQPQHF. Written as DNA, the CDR3 is TGTGCCACTAAAGGGGGTGAGGGTAGCAATCAGCCCCAGCATTTT.

This clone has a handful of counts. In DNA, the CDR3 is TGTGCCTGGAGGGGGTTGGTAGTAGATGAGCAGTTCTTC. Its protein product is CAWRGLVVDEQFF. This rearrangement joins TRBV30 to TRBJ2-1; no definite D call. Germline V gene data show CDR1 as GTSNPN and CDR2 as SVGIG (reference sequence). The ends were cut back, 3 bases at V and 8 bases at J, with 14 bases in the middle. The CDR3 runs to 13 residues.

This chain uses TRBV7-3 with TRBJ2-3; 12 nucleotides line up with TRBD2. The germline V gene encodes CDR1 SGHTA and CDR2 FQGTGA. V shed 4 bases, J shed 2 bases, and the junction held 4 bases outside the gene matches. The length of the CDR3 is 16 residues. The CDR3, as DNA: TGTGCCAGCAGCTCCCTAGCGGGAGGGCTCACAGATACGCAGTATTTT. Its translation is CASSSLAGGLTDTQYF.

This clone was detected only once. The V and J genes are TRBV20-1 and TRBJ2-5, with D uncertain. CDR1 and CDR2 from the germline V gene are DFQATT and SNEGSKA (reference sequence). Trimming removed 7 bases at V and 1 base at J, with 7 bases between. The CDR3 has 11 amino acids. CDR3 DNA sequence: TGCAGTGAACAAAGCCAAGAGACCCAGTACTTC. Protein product: CSEQSQETQYF.

The rearrangement uses TRBV7-3 and TRBJ2-2; D is undetermined. Trimming took off 2 bases at V and 2 bases at J, with 15 bases between the two ends. Germline V gene data show CDR1 as SGHTA and CDR2 as FQGTGA. This CDR3 is 17 amino acids long. The CDR3 protein is CASSLGLTQPNTGELFF. The CDR3, as DNA: TGTGCCAGCAGCTTAGGTTTGACACAACCCAACACCGGGGAGCTGTTTTTT.